Listed below are T cell receptor beta chains from one sample, sequenced in a study of early T cells in non-severe SARS-CoV-2 infection. TCRdb analysed the 5' RACE reads with MiXCR anew, one entry per CDR3 protein. This repertoire shows around 80,000 distinct CDR3 sequences, less than 15% found once; its top ten account for around 6%. The sequencing sample was made of whole blood. Every receptor here comes from an adult who was a healthcare worker with PCR-confirmed SARS-CoV-2 infection or an uninfected control (not recorded which). Both conserved end residues are part of each CDR3. A D gene is named only where the DNA matches it firmly. Size is stated for part of the rows, as once, few or many counts, or as a class when the clone is expanded.

j_call v_call d_call clone_size cdr3_nt cdr3_aa
TRBJ1-1 TRBV4-1 . few TGCGCCAGCAGCCAAGTAAGAGGGGACACTGAAGCTTTCTTT CASSQVRGDTEAFF
TRBJ2-5 TRBV3-1 TRBD2 few TGTGCCAGCAGCCAAGATCCCTGGACTAGCCAAGAGACCCAGTACTTC CASSQDPWTSQETQYF
TRBJ1-1 TRBV5-4 . . TGTGCCAGCGGCTTGGGTGGCCCGAACACTGAAGCTTTCTTT CASGLGGPNTEAFF
TRBJ2-1 TRBV29-1 . few TGCAGCGTTGTAGAGAGGGCCGGAAATGAGCAGTTCTTC CSVVERAGNEQFF
TRBJ2-3 TRBV2 . . TGTGCCAGCAGCGTCCAGCCAGGGAGCACAGATACGCAGTATTTT CASSVQPGSTDTQYF
TRBJ1-4 TRBV19 . . TGTGCCAGTAATTCACAGGTGCCGTATGAAAAACTGTTTTTT CASNSQVPYEKLFF
TRBJ2-1 TRBV29-1 TRBD1 few TGCAGCGTTGGAAAAGGGGGCGATTGGGATGAGCAGTTCTTC CSVGKGGDWDEQFF
TRBJ2-5 TRBV11-2 TRBD1 . TGTGCCAGCAGCTCCAACAGGGGCCAAGAGACCCAGTACTTC CASSSNRGQETQYF
TRBJ2-1 TRBV4-1 TRBD2 many TGCGCCAGCAGCCGAGGACTAGCGGGCTACAATGAGCAGTTCTTC CASSRGLAGYNEQFF
TRBJ2-1 TRBV21-1 . many TGTGCCAGCAGCGCCCGACAGGGTTGGTCCTACAATGAGCAGTTCTTC CASSARQGWSYNEQFF
TRBJ2-2 TRBV20-1 . many TGCAGTGCTAGATACGGCAATGCGAACACCGGGGAGCTGTTTTTT CSARYGNANTGELFF
TRBJ2-1 TRBV12-3/TRBV12-4 . . TGTGCCAGCAGTTTAGCCCCCCGGACCAGGACAGTACGAGAGCAGTTCTTC CASSLAPRTRTVREQFF
TRBJ1-1 TRBV3-1 . . TGTGCCAGCAGCCCTCGTTTCCGACTGAACACTGAAGCTTTCTTT CASSPRFRLNTEAFF
TRBJ2-1 TRBV3-1 TRBD1 . TGTGCCAGCAACTCGAGGACAGGCTACTACAATGAGCAGTTCTTC CASNSRTGYYNEQFF
TRBJ2-2 TRBV12-3/TRBV12-4 TRBD1 few TGTGCCAGCAGTCCGACAGGGGGTGGGGAGCTGTTTTTT CASSPTGGGELFF
TRBJ1-2 TRBV2 TRBD1 many TGTGCCAGCAGCCCGGGACAGCTCTATGGCTACACCTTC CASSPGQLYGYTF
TRBJ2-7 TRBV5-5 . . TGTGCCAGCAGCTTGGCACACAGGGCCAGCTACGAGCAGTACTTC CASSLAHRASYEQYF
TRBJ2-7 TRBV27 . few TGTGCCAGCAGTTTTTCCCTCTCCTACGAGCAGTACTTC CASSFSLSYEQYF
TRBJ1-6 TRBV27 TRBD1 few TGTGCCAGCAGTCCAGGACAGGCTAGTTCACCCCTCCACTTT CASSPGQASSPLHF
TRBJ2-5 TRBV5-1 TRBD1 . TGCGCCAGCAGCTTGCAGGGGGCAGAGACCCAGTACTTC CASSLQGAETQYF
TRBJ2-1 TRBV12-3/TRBV12-4 TRBD2 . TGTGCCAGCAGCCTAAGAAGCGGGGGGGCCTACAATGAGCAGTTCTTC CASSLRSGGAYNEQFF
TRBJ2-2 TRBV4-1 TRBD2 . TGCGCCAGCAGCGCCGGGACTAGAATTCGGAACACCGGGGAGCTGTTTTTT CASSAGTRIRNTGELFF
TRBJ1-1 TRBV5-1 . . TGCGCCAGCAAACCCGGACAGAACACTGAAGCTTTCTTT CASKPGQNTEAFF
TRBJ2-4 TRBV6-1 TRBD2 . TGTGCCAGCAGTGATTTTTCTAGCGGAAACATTCAGTACTTC CASSDFSSGNIQYF
TRBJ1-1 TRBV7-9 . . TGTGCCAGCAGCTTTTCGTCCTCGACTGAAGCTTTCTTT CASSFSSSTEAFF
TRBJ2-6 TRBV7-8 . . TGTGCCAGCAGCTCGCCGGGACTGGACTTCTCTGGGGCCAACGTCCTGACTTTC CASSSPGLDFSGANVLTF
TRBJ2-2 TRBV5-1 . . TGCGCCAGCAGCAGTGTACAGCCGAACACCGGGGAGCTGTTTTTT CASSSVQPNTGELFF
TRBJ1-1 TRBV21-1 . few TGTGCCAGCAGCAAGGGGACAGGGACCGAAGCTTTCTTT CASSKGTGTEAFF
TRBJ2-3 TRBV4-1 TRBD2 few TGCACCAGCAGCCGCCTTGGGCTAGCGGGGGGCGGGTCAGATACGCAGTATTTT CTSSRLGLAGGGSDTQYF
TRBJ1-1 TRBV3-1 . many TGTGCCAGCAGCCAAGTTGGCACGGGGGGAGCTTTCTTT CASSQVGTGGAFF
TRBJ2-7 TRBV6-1 TRBD1 few TGTGCCAGCAGGACTTGGACAGGGGGGAGCTACGAGCAGTACTTC CASRTWTGGSYEQYF
TRBJ2-3 TRBV27 TRBD2 . TGTGCCAGCAGTTTTCCCCCCCAAGCGGGAAAATTCACAGATACGCAGTATTTT CASSFPPQAGKFTDTQYF
TRBJ2-7 TRBV10-3 TRBD1 few TGTGCCATCAGTGAGCCCGCCCTGATACAGGGGGCCTACGAGCAGTACTTC CAISEPALIQGAYEQYF
TRBJ2-5 TRBV30 TRBD2 many TGTGCCTGGAGCGTTACGGGACTAGCGGGAGTTGAGGTCTTGGAGACCCAGTACTTC CAWSVTGLAGVEVLETQYF
TRBJ2-7 TRBV6-1 TRBD1 . TGTGCCAGCAGTGAAAAACTCCGGACAGGGGGCTCCTACGAGCAGTACTTC CASSEKLRTGGSYEQYF
TRBJ2-5 TRBV5-6 TRBD1 few TGTGCCAGCAGCTTTAAAGGGGGCTACTACCAAGAGACCCAGTACTTC CASSFKGGYYQETQYF
TRBJ1-2 TRBV7-8 TRBD1 many TGTGCCAGCAGGTCCGGGACAGGGAAATTTGGCTACACCTTC CASRSGTGKFGYTF
TRBJ2-7 TRBV6-5 . . TGTGCCAGCAGTTACTCGGCAGGGGGGTCGGACGAGCAGTACTTC CASSYSAGGSDEQYF
TRBJ2-7 TRBV28 . few TGTGCCAGCAGTCACAGGGCCTCCTACGAGCAGTACTTC CASSHRASYEQYF
TRBJ2-3 TRBV15 . . TGTGCCACCAGCAGAGTACTAGCTGGGGATACGCAGTATTTT CATSRVLAGDTQYF
TRBJ2-1 TRBV4-1 TRBD2 many TGCGCCAGCAGCCAAGCTTCCCCAAGACTAGCTATTTACAATGAGCAGTTCTTC CASSQASPRLAIYNEQFF
TRBJ1-1 TRBV30 . many TGTGCCTGGATAAAGGTTAACACTGAAGCTTTCTTT CAWIKVNTEAFF
TRBJ2-2 TRBV25-1 . few TGTGCCAGCAGTGGCCGCGGACGAGCCACCGGGGAGCTGTTTTTT CASSGRGRATGELFF
TRBJ1-6 TRBV7-9 . many TGTGCCAGCAGCTTTACAGGTTTGAATTCACCCCTCCACTTT CASSFTGLNSPLHF
TRBJ1-3 TRBV20-1 . . TGCAGTGCCCCTTGGGGGGTTGGAAACACCATATATTTT CSAPWGVGNTIYF
TRBJ1-1 TRBV12-5 . . TGTGCTAGTGGTTTGGGGGGCTCATACCAGTTT CASGLGGSYQF
TRBJ1-3 TRBV5-1 TRBD1 few TGCGCCAGCAGTCACGGACAGGGCACTGGAAACACCATATATTTT CASSHGQGTGNTIYF
TRBJ1-1 TRBV30 . few TGTGCCTGGAGCCTTCCCTGGGGAACTGAAGCTTTCTTT CAWSLPWGTEAFF
TRBJ2-3 TRBV4-1 . few TGCGCCAGCAGCCAAGCGGGACTCTACACAGATACGCAGTATTTT CASSQAGLYTDTQYF
TRBJ1-1 TRBV6-5 . . TGTGCCAGCAGTGGGAGACAGCGGACATTCAACACTGAAGCTTTCTTT CASSGRQRTFNTEAFF
TRBJ1-5 TRBV6-1 TRBD1 . TGTGCCAGCAGTGGTCCGGGACAGGGACGAAATCAGCCCCAGCATTTT CASSGPGQGRNQPQHF
TRBJ2-3 TRBV20-1 . . TGCAGTGCTAGTCAGGCAGGCCGAGCCTACACAGATACGCAGTATTTT CSASQAGRAYTDTQYF
TRBJ1-2 TRBV29-1 . . TGCAGCGTAGGACAGCCGGGCTATGGCTACACCTTC CSVGQPGYGYTF
TRBJ2-3 TRBV7-2 TRBD2 many TGTGCCAGCAGCATAACCCCGTACACGGCTAGCGGGGGGGAGATTAGCACAGATACGCAGTATTTT CASSITPYTASGGEISTDTQYF
TRBJ2-7 TRBV14 TRBD1 few TGTGCCAGCAGCCTTACTACACAGGGGTGTCACTACGAGCAGTACTTC CASSLTTQGCHYEQYF
TRBJ2-7 TRBV20-1 . many TGCAGTGCTAGGGGCTACGAGCAGTACTTC CSARGYEQYF
TRBJ1-1 TRBV29-1 . many TGCAGCGTTCAGCCGGCAGGGAGGATGAACACTGAAGCTTTCTTT CSVQPAGRMNTEAFF
TRBJ2-1 TRBV14 . few TGTGCCAGCAGCCAAGTAGGGGTCTACAATGAGCAGTTCTTC CASSQVGVYNEQFF